The 17 T cell receptor beta chains listed next were all sequenced from one sample in a study of T cell repertoires in cytomegalovirus infection. TCRdb processed the reads anew with MiXCR; each CDR3 protein has one entry. The sample holds under 200,000 distinct CDR3 sequences, nearly 9.5% seen once. Sequences were obtained from PBMCs. All receptors come from a human donor in good health (CMV status not recorded). Some clones in this sample may be carry-over from other donors' samples.

The chain combines TRBV6-6 with TRBJ2-1; 8 nucleotides align to TRBD1. V lost 5 bases, J lost 6 bases, and 3 bases stayed unmatched. CDR1 MNHNY and CDR2 SVGAGI come from the germline V gene (reference sequence). The CDR3 is 13 residues long. Here the CDR3 reads CASSTQGANEQFF. The CDR3 DNA reads as TGTGCCAGCAGTACTCAGGGGGCCAATGAGCAGTTCTTC.

This clonotype was seen at least ten times. The chain links TRBV28 to TRBJ2-6; 11 bases line up with TRBD1. Trimming at V came to 2 bases and at J to 0 bases, leaving 3 bases not matched to a gene. CDR1 is MDHEN and CDR2 is SYDVKM in the germline V gene. This CDR3 is built from 18 residues. The CDR3 nucleotides read TGTGCCAGCAGTTTACCCGGGACAGGGGGCTCTGGGGCCAACGTCCTGACTTTC. It translates to CASSLPGTGGSGANVLTF.

This sequence joins TRBV20-1 and TRBJ2-1, with TRBD1 matching 7 bases. CDR3 length equals 14 residues. The germline V gene encodes CDR1 DFQATT and CDR2 SNEGSKA (reference sequence). The DNA of the CDR3 is TGCAGCACGGTAGACAGGGCTTCCCACAATGAGCAGTTCTTC. This encodes CSTVDRASHNEQFF.

The rearrangement uses TRBV6-2 or TRBV6-3 and TRBJ1-1; D call uncertain. Trimming left V 6 bases short and J 7 bases short, with 15 bases between. The length of the CDR3 is 13 residues. CDR1 MNHEY and CDR2 SVGEGT come from the germline V gene. The DNA for the CDR3 is TGTGCCAGCAGCCGGCCTGGCGTTAGTGAAGCTTTCTTT. It codes for CASSRPGVSEAFF.

A remark on this clonotype: A single base separates this from a much larger clone, so it may be a read error. The gene calls are TRBV20-1 and TRBJ2-7; 12 positions match TRBD2. Germline-derived CDR1 and CDR2 are DFQATT and SNEGSKA (reference sequence). Unmatched junction bases numbered 6, after V lost 1 base and J lost 5 bases. CDR3 size: 15 residues. CDR3 sequence: CSARAPTSGSNEQYF. The CDR3 DNA reads as TGCAGTGCTAGAGCCCCGACTAGCGGGAGTAACGAGCAGTACTTC.

This clonotype was counted many times. This chain joins TRBV7-2 and TRBJ1-2, with a tentative D call TRBD1 (6 bases). Germline loops: CDR1 SGHTA, CDR2 FQGNSA. The CDR3 totals 14 residues. Trimming shortened V by 5 bases and J by 5 bases, and 15 bases separated the two germline ends. The CDR3 loop reads CASSRGQGSYGYTF. The DNA of the CDR3 is TGTGCCAGCAGCCGGGGGCAGGGGAGTTATGGCTACACCTTC.

In its sample, this clonotype was seen many times. V is TRBV7-9 and J is TRBJ1-1; 9 bases match TRBD1. The V segment lost 3 bases and the J segment 6 bases; nucleotides outside the gene matches: 5. CDR3 length equals 14 residues. Germline CDR1 and CDR2: SEHNR and FQNEAQ (reference sequence). The CDR3 spells CASSFDRGSPEAFF. In nucleotides, the CDR3 is TGTGCCAGCAGCTTCGACAGGGGGTCCCCTGAAGCTTTCTTT. Complete variable domain (other parts from reference TRBV7-9 and TRBJ1-1): DTGVSQNPRHKITKRGQNVTFRCDPISEHNRLYWYRQTLGQGPEFLTYFQNEAQLEKSRLLSDRFSAERPKGSFSTLEIQRTEQGDSAMYLCASSFDRGSPEAFFGQGTRLTVV.

J is TRBJ2-3 and V is TRBV15; 8 nucleotides agree with TRBD2. The CDR3 extends over 16 amino acids. With V trimmed by 0 bases and J by 0 bases, 2 bases remained unmatched. Germline V lookup: CDR1 LNHNV, CDR2 YYDKDF (reference sequence). The CDR3 sequence: CATSREIAGSTDTQYF. CDR3 sequence (DNA): TGTGCCACCAGCAGAGAAATAGCGGGGAGCACAGATACGCAGTATTTT.

Ten or more counts support this clonotype. The gene calls are TRBV12-3 or TRBV12-4 and TRBJ2-7, with D possibly called TRBD1 or TRBD2 (5 bases each). This CDR3 region has 14 residues. V was shortened by 5 bases and J by 2 bases, with 13 bases between the two germline ends. The CDR3 nucleotides are TGTGCCAGCAGTATCCGGGACGGCGCCTACGAGCAGTACTTC. Its translation is CASSIRDGAYEQYF.

This clonotype was seen repeatedly, ten times or more. The chain recombines TRBV12-3 or TRBV12-4 with TRBJ1-6; 7 bases are a match to TRBD1. This CDR3 comprises 13 residues. J was trimmed by 11 bases and V by 6 bases; bases with no gene match: 7. CDR3 DNA: TGTGCCAGCAGCCTACAGGGGAATACACCCCTCCACTTT. Translated, it gives CASSLQGNTPLHF.

This clonotype was detected ten times or more. The chain uses TRBV28 and TRBJ2-5, with TRBD1 matching 9 bases. Per the germline V gene, CDR1 is MDHEN and CDR2 is SYDVKM. The CDR3 is 21 residues long. V gave up 5 bases and J gave up 5 bases; unmatched junction bases: 27. The CDR3 DNA follows: TGTGCCAGCAGTGGGAGACAGGCCCTGCCGTGGGGACAGGGTATGTTGGAGACCCAGTACTTC. Its translation: CASSGRQALPWGQGMLETQYF.

This clonotype has at least ten counts. V gene TRBV7-6 combines with J gene TRBJ1-6; TRBD1 is a possible D gene (5 bases). Germline V gene lookup returns CDR1 SGHVS and CDR2 FNYEAQ. The CDR3 length is 17 residues. With 5 bases removed from V and 8 bases from J, the gap between germline ends came to 22 bases. CDR3 nucleotides: TGTGCCAGCAGCGCGAGACGGGGGGTTTCGGTCGATTCACCCCTCCACTTT. This encodes CASSARRGVSVDSPLHF.

This clonotype was seen only a few times. The chain combines TRBV19 with TRBJ1-5, with D unclear. The CDR3 consists of 16 residues. Germline loops: CDR1 LNHDA, CDR2 SQIVND (reference sequence). V lost 0 bases and J lost 5, with 14 bases in between. CDR3 DNA: TGTGCCAGTAGTATAGATTCGTCGGTCTCGGATCAGCCCCAGCATTTT. It codes for CASSIDSSVSDQPQHF.

The sample holds a few counts of this clonotype. V usage is TRBV14 and J usage is TRBJ2-5; D uncertain. The germline V gene has CDR1 SGHDN and CDR2 FVKESK. V lost 0 bases, J lost 5 bases, and 10 bases lay in between. CDR3 length: 14 residues. CDR3 residues: CASSQDWVRETQYF. CDR3 DNA: TGTGCCAGCAGCCAAGATTGGGTTCGGGAGACCCAGTACTTC.

The J gene is TRBJ1-6, the V gene TRBV20-1, with D unresolved. V shed 2 bases and J shed 0 bases, with 8 bases lying between them. The CDR3 is 15 residues long. Germline V CDR1 and CDR2: DFQATT, SNEGSKA (reference sequence). The CDR3 DNA reads TGCAGTGCTAGACAGGAAAGCTCCTATAATTCACCCCTCCACTTT. Translation gives CSARQESSYNSPLHF.

This clonotype was seen ten or more times. J is TRBJ1-1 and V is TRBV28, with D uncertain. The CDR3 runs 14 residues. Trimming left V 7 bases short and J 1 base short, with 13 bases between. Germline CDR1 reads MDHEN; CDR2 reads SYDVKM. CDR3 amino acids: CASTRPGSNTEAFF. The CDR3 DNA is TGTGCCAGCACCCGACCGGGGTCGAACACTGAAGCTTTCTTT. Complete variable domain (other parts from reference TRBV28 and TRBJ1-1): DVKVTQSSRYLVKRTGEKVFLECVQDMDHENMFWYRQDPGLGLRLIYFSYDVKMKEKGDIPEGYSVSREKKERFSLILESASTNQTSMYLCASTRPGSNTEAFFGQGTRLTVV.

V and J are TRBV7-8 and TRBJ2-5; D gene ambiguous. The CDR3 is 14 amino acids. V was shortened by 2 bases and J by 2 bases, with 9 bases between the two germline ends. Germline CDR1 SGHVS, CDR2 FQNEAQ. CDR3 bases: TGTGCCAGCAGCTTATTGACTTATCAAGAGACCCAGTACTTC. Protein sequence: CASSLLTYQETQYF.